Below, 27 T cell receptor beta chains from the same sample are listed, as sequenced in a study of T cells after yellow fever vaccination. TCRdb used MiXCR to reprocess the 5' RACE reads, holding one entry per CDR3 protein. The sample contains 150,000 to 200,000 distinct CDR3 sequences, about a tenth of which appear only once. The material was CD8+ T cells sorted from PBMCs, obtained 45 days after the yellow fever booster vaccination. These TCRs come from a young man who received the YFV17D yellow fever vaccine.

This clonotype was counted between two and nine times. J is TRBJ2-5 and V is TRBV11-3; D assignment may be TRBD1 or TRBD2 (5 bases each). Looked up from germline, CDR1 is SGHNT and CDR2 is YENEEA. The CDR3 totals 13 residues. The V end was cut by 5 bases, the J end by 5 bases, with 12 bases between. This chain's CDR3 is CASSPGPPETQYF. The DNA of the CDR3 is TGTGCCAGCAGCCCGGGACCGCCGGAGACCCAGTACTTC.

This clonotype was observed a few times. V usage is TRBV15 and J usage is TRBJ2-2, with D unresolved. Trimming removed 0 bases from V and 4 bases from J, with 9 bases in between. This CDR3 has 15 residues. CDR1 LNHNV and CDR2 YYDKDF come from the germline V gene (reference sequence). Written as DNA, the CDR3 is TGTGCCACCAGCAGAGATCCCACATCCACCGGGGAGCTGTTTTTT. It encodes CATSRDPTSTGELFF.

This clonotype occurred a few times. CDR3 in DNA: TGCGCCAGCAGCCAAGACAGGGAAACCAACGAGCAGTACTTC. Amino acid sequence: CASSQDRETNEQYF. The chain has TRBV4-3 and TRBJ2-7; possibly TRBD1 for D (5 bases). The V end was cut by 0 bases, the J end by 5 bases, with 11 bases between. The germline gives CDR1 LGHNA, CDR2 YSLEER. The CDR3 consists of 14 residues.

This clonotype was seen only a few times. The CDR3, as DNA: TGTGCCAGCAGCTTAGCGCCAGGCTCGCGGGAGCAGTACTTC. Translation gives CASSLAPGSREQYF. The rearrangement uses TRBV7-2 and TRBJ2-7; D call uncertain. V was clipped by 0 bases and J by 7 bases, with 13 bases between them. The CDR3 spans 14 residues. Germline CDR1 is SGHTA and CDR2 is FQGNSA.

This clonotype appeared many times. The rearrangement links TRBV29-1 to TRBJ2-3, with 8 nucleotides matching TRBD2. The V gene's germline CDR1 is SQVTM and CDR2 ANQGSEA. This CDR3 spans 15 amino acids. After removal of 7 bases from V and 5 bases from J, the junction contained 14 bases not matched to a gene. CDR3 coding DNA: TGCAGCGCCGTTCCGGGACTAGGTCATATAGATACGCAGTATTTT. The encoded protein is CSAVPGLGHIDTQYF.

There are many counts of this clonotype. This chain uses TRBV27 with TRBJ2-1, with TRBD2 as a possible D gene (6 bases). V lost 5 bases and J lost 12, with 14 bases in between. The CDR3 spans 12 residues. The V gene's germline CDR1 is MNHEY and CDR2 SMNVEV (reference sequence). This CDR3 reads CASSHSVEGQFF. The CDR3 DNA reads TGTGCCAGCAGTCACTCCGTGGAGGGGCAGTTCTTC.

The chain employs TRBV5-1 and TRBJ2-1, with unresolved D. The length of the CDR3 is 14 residues. Trimming removed 1 base at V and 6 bases at J, with 11 bases between. Germline values: CDR1 SGHRS, CDR2 YFSETQ. CDR3 region: CASSLRAPGNEQFF. Written as DNA, the CDR3 is TGCGCCAGCAGCTTGAGGGCCCCCGGCAATGAGCAGTTCTTC. The variable domain in full, with the rest retrieved from reference TRBV5-1 and TRBJ2-1, is KAGVTQTPRYLIKTRGQQVTLSCSPISGHRSVSWYQQTPGQGLQFLFEYFSETQRNKGNFPGRFSGRQFSNSRSEMNVSTLELGDSALYLCASSLRAPGNEQFFGPGTRLTVL.

The chain uses TRBV5-1 and TRBJ2-1, with 8 bases that match TRBD1. This CDR3 is 15 amino acids long. With V trimmed by 4 bases and J by 3 bases, 6 bases remained unmatched. Germline CDR1 SGHRS, CDR2 YFSETQ. CDR3 DNA sequence: TGCGCCAGCAGCGGCCAGGACAGGGTCTACAATGAGCAGTTCTTC. Protein product: CASSGQDRVYNEQFF.

This clonotype turned up a few times. The V and J genes are TRBV4-1 and TRBJ2-2, with TRBD2 identical over 7 bases. Per germline, CDR1 MGHRA and CDR2 YSYEKL. This CDR3 contains 16 residues. V lost 3 bases to trimming and J lost 2 bases; unmatched junction nucleotides: 6. CDR3 sequence reads: CASSHPWGGNTGELFF. In DNA form, the CDR3 reads TGCGCCAGCAGCCACCCGTGGGGGGGAAACACCGGGGAGCTGTTTTTT.

The rearrangement uses TRBV29-1 and TRBJ2-1, with TRBD2 matching 13 bases. CDR3 size: 14 residues. Germline loops: CDR1 SQVTM, CDR2 ANQGSEA. Trimming cost V 6 bases and J 7 bases; bases outside gene matches: 6. As DNA, the CDR3 is TGCAGCGTGGCTACTAGCGGGGGGGCGAATGAGCAGTTCTTC. Residues: CSVATSGGANEQFF.

This clonotype was found a few times. The junction and the germline gene differ at one end; a read error may be behind it. The chain links TRBV4-1 to TRBJ1-1, with 8 nucleotides matching TRBD1. This CDR3 has 14 amino acids. From germline, CDR1 is MGHRA and CDR2 YSYEKL. The CDR3 is CASTQQGGETEAFF. The CDR3 bases are TGCGCCAGCACCCAACAGGGGGGGGAGACTGAAGCTTTCTTT.

The rearrangement uses TRBV4-1 and TRBJ2-1; tentative D call: TRBD2 (6 bases). Trimming pared 3 bases from V and 8 bases from J, leaving 14 bases between. CDR3 length: 14 residues. CDR1 is MGHRA and CDR2 is YSYEKL in the germline V gene. The CDR3 loop is CASSQVGGGDEQFF. CDR3 nucleotide sequence: TGCGCCAGCAGCCAGGTCGGGGGAGGCGATGAGCAGTTCTTC.

This sequence joins TRBV7-3 and TRBJ2-2, with 9 nucleotides matching TRBD1. There are 16 residues in the CDR3. Trimming removed 2 bases from V and 7 bases from J; junction bases left unmatched: 8. Germline CDR1 is SGHTA and CDR2 is FQGTGA. The DNA for the CDR3 is TGTGCCAGCAGCTTACCCGGGACAGGGTCTGACGGGGAGCTGTTTTTT. As protein: CASSLPGTGSDGELFF. Combining the CDR3 with reference TRBV7-3 and TRBJ2-2 gives the whole variable domain GAGVSQTPSNKVTEKGKYVELRCDPISGHTALYWYRQSLGQGPEFLIYFQGTGAADDSGLPNDRFFAVRPEGSVSTLKIQRTERGDSAVYLCASSLPGTGSDGELFFGEGSRLTVL.

This chain connects TRBV11-2 to TRBJ2-7, with a tentative D call TRBD1 (6 bases). Trimming cost V 1 base and J 6 bases, with 13 bases left between them. Germline CDR1 is SGHAT and CDR2 is FQNNGV. This CDR3 contains 14 residues. The CDR3 loop is CASSLVDRPAEQYF. CDR3 in DNA: TGTGCCAGCAGCTTAGTGGACAGACCGGCCGAGCAGTACTTC.

The gene calls are TRBV6-5 and TRBJ1-1; a weak D match, TRBD1 (6 bases). V dropped 6 bases and J dropped 1 base, with 12 bases sitting between them. Germline V CDR1 and CDR2: MNHEY, SVGAGI. The CDR3 covers 14 residues. The CDR3 spells CASSGGRRNTEAFF. The CDR3 DNA follows: TGTGCCAGCAGCGGGGGCCGAAGGAACACTGAAGCTTTCTTT.

A few counts support this clonotype. The chain carries TRBV19 and TRBJ2-1, with TRBD1 identical over 9 bases. This CDR3 contains 15 residues. Germline CDR1 and CDR2: LNHDA and SQIVND (reference sequence). V lost 6 bases to trimming and J lost 0 bases; unmatched junction nucleotides: 3. The CDR3: CASRGQGSSYNEQFF. The CDR3 DNA follows: TGTGCCAGTAGGGGACAGGGTAGCTCCTACAATGAGCAGTTCTTC.

This chain links TRBV6-2 or TRBV6-3 with TRBJ1-1; tentatively, D is TRBD1 (5 bases). Trimming left V 6 bases short and J 6 bases short, with 11 bases between. From germline, CDR1 is MNHEY and CDR2 SVGEGT. The CDR3 sequence is 12 residues long. This CDR3 reads CASRRTGPEAFF. DNA for the CDR3: TGTGCCAGCAGGAGAACGGGACCTGAAGCTTTCTTT.

Ten or more counts support this clonotype. This chain uses TRBV15 with TRBJ1-1; maybe TRBD1 (5 bases). Trimming cost V 6 bases and J 7 bases, with 12 bases left between them. Germline V gene sequence: CDR1 LNHNV, CDR2 YYDKDF (reference sequence). The CDR3 spans 12 residues. In nucleotides, the CDR3 is TGTGCCACCAGTCCCCGGGGCGATGAAGCTTTCTTT. Its translation: CATSPRGDEAFF.

The chain combines TRBV4-1 with TRBJ1-5; possibly TRBD1 for D (5 bases). V lost 2 bases and J 7 bases, leaving 18 bases between the germline ends. The germline gives CDR1 MGHRA, CDR2 YSYEKL. This CDR3 spans 16 amino acids. CDR3 residues: CASSQLWGEGGQPQHF. CDR3 nucleotide sequence: TGCGCCAGCAGCCAACTCTGGGGGGAAGGTGGGCAGCCCCAGCATTTT.

This clonotype turned up a few times. The chain joins TRBV4-2 to TRBJ2-1; TRBD2 agrees at 11 bases. This CDR3 has 16 amino acids. Germline-derived CDR1 and CDR2 are LGHNA and YNFKEQ. J lost 4 bases, V lost 0 bases, and 2 bases had no gene match. The CDR3 region has the DNA TGTGCCAGCAGCCAAGAGACTAGCGGGGCTTACAATGAGCAGTTCTTC. This codes for CASSQETSGAYNEQFF.

This clonotype occurred a few times. This chain links TRBV15 with TRBJ1-1, with D unresolved. Trimming took off 0 bases at V and 1 base at J, with 6 bases between the two ends. The CDR3 length is 14 residues. Germline assignment: CDR1 LNHNV and CDR2 YYDKDF (reference sequence). CDR3 in amino acids: CATSRDRQNTEAFF. CDR3 DNA: TGTGCCACCAGCAGAGATCGGCAGAACACTGAAGCTTTCTTT.

CDR3: CASRLPSYEQYF. In DNA form, the CDR3 reads TGTGCCAGTCGACTGCCATCCTACGAGCAGTACTTC. The chain joins TRBV6-2 or TRBV6-3 to TRBJ2-7; D is unclear. The germline V gene has CDR1 MNHEY and CDR2 SVGEGT. The CDR3 covers 12 residues. V was pared by 9 bases and J by 1 base, with 10 bases between.

The chain links TRBV29-1 to TRBJ2-5; D may be TRBD1 (6 bases). The germline V gene has CDR1 SQVTM and CDR2 ANQGSEA. With 1 base removed from V and 5 bases from J, the gap between germline ends came to 14 bases. The CDR3 covers 14 residues. CDR3 sequence: CSVEVRGHGETQYF. In DNA, the CDR3 is TGCAGCGTTGAAGTCAGGGGCCATGGGGAGACCCAGTACTTC.

This clonotype was recorded a few times. CDR3 nucleotide sequence: TGTGCCAGCAGCGCGGTGACAGGGCCGGCGAACACTGAAGCTTTCTTT. This translates into CASSAVTGPANTEAFF. This chain connects TRBV7-9 to TRBJ1-1; 7 bases are a match to TRBD1. CDR1 is SEHNR, CDR2 FQNEAQ, per germline (reference sequence). The CDR3 contains 16 residues. After removal of 5 bases from V and 1 base from J, the junction contained 10 bases not matched to a gene.

This clonotype was detected a few times. The chain combines TRBV4-1 with TRBJ1-5; D possibly corresponds to TRBD1 (5 bases). Germline V lookup: CDR1 MGHRA, CDR2 YSYEKL. Trimming left V 0 bases short and J 0 bases short, with 12 bases between. This CDR3 spans 17 amino acids. Written as DNA, the CDR3 is TGCGCCAGCAGCCAAGAGCCGGGGGAGTATAGCAATCAGCCCCAGCATTTT. This gives the protein CASSQEPGEYSNQPQHF.

This chain connects TRBV6-6 to TRBJ2-2; TRBD1 aligns across 8 bases. This CDR3 spans 15 amino acids. CDR1 and CDR2 (germline): MNHNY, SVGAGI (reference sequence). The ends lost 2 bases at V and 7 bases at J; junction bases unmatched: 6. The CDR3 DNA is TGTGCCAGCAGTTACCTCAGGGGGCCGGGCGGGGAGCTGTTTTTT. This codes for CASSYLRGPGGELFF.

This clonotype was observed a handful of times. The rearrangement links TRBV19 to TRBJ2-2; D is undetermined. CDR1 LNHDA and CDR2 SQIVND come from the germline V gene (reference sequence). V lost 7 bases and J 0 bases, leaving 12 bases between the germline ends. The CDR3 covers 15 residues. CDR3 bases: TGTGCCAGTATCGAAGGGTTCCCGAACACCGGGGAGCTGTTTTTT. It encodes CASIEGFPNTGELFF.